Given below is one TCR beta chain in context. What it recognizes is unknown. This sample is drawn from a study of cytomegalovirus exposure and HLA in healthy donors. The wider study: The study placed 80% to 90% of its 398 genotyped donors in the Caucasian-associated ancestry cluster.

General study results and limits: In a later analysis, TCR beta V- and J-gene trimming showed a link to a missense DCLRE1C variant.

PCR primers comprised 60 Vbeta and 13 Jbeta primers. The table came from immunoSEQ multiplex PCR; TCRdb's copy has only in-frame clones and leaves some out. The sample holds 55,000 to 70,000 clones; around 74% are singletons and the top ten take around 5.1%. The TCR sequence derives from a male donor in good health and CMV-seropositive. The sample comprised PBMCs.

This chain's CDR3 is CASSQERSQGQETQYF. CDR3 coding DNA: TGCGCCAGCAGCCAAGAAAGGTCACAGGGCCAAGAGACCCAGTACTTC. The V gene is TRBV4-3, the J gene TRBJ2-5; perhaps TRBD1 as D (6 bases). Germline loops: CDR1 LGHNA, CDR2 YSLEER. The V gene lost 0 bases and the J gene lost 1 base, with 12 bases spanning the gap. This CDR3 comprises 16 residues.